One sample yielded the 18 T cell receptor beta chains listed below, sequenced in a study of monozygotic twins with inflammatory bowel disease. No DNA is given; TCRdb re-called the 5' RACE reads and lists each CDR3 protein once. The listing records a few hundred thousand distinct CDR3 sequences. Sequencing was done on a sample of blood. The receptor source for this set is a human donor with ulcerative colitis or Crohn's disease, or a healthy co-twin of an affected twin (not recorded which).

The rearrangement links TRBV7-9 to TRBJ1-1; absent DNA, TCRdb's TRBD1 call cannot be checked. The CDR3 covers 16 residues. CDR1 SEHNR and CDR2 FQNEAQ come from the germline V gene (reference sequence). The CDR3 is CASSFRNRGRNTEAFF. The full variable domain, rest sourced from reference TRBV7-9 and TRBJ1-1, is DTGVSQNPRHKITKRGQNVTFRCDPISEHNRLYWYRQTLGQGPEFLTYFQNEAQLEKSRLLSDRFSAERPKGSFSTLEIQRTEQGDSAMYLCASSFRNRGRNTEAFFGQGTRLTVV.

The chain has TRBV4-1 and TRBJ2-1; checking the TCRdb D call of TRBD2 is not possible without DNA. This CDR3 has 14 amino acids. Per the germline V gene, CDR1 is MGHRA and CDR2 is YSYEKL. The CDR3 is CASGEGSSYNEQFF.

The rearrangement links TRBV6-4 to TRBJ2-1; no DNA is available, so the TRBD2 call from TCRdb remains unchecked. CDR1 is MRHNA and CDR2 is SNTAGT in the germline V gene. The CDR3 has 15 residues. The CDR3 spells CASSESGGTYNEQFF.

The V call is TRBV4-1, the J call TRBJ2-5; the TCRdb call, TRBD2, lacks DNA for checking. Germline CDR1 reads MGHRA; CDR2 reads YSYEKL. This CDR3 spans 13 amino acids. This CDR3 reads CASSPTRVETQYF.

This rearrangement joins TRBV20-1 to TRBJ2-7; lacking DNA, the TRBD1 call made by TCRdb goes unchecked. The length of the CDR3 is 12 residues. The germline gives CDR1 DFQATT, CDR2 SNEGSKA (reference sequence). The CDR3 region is CSAPTGGYEQYF.

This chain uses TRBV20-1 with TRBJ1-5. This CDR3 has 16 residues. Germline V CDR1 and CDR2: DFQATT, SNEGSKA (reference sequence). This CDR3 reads CSARGLVGIGNQPQHF.

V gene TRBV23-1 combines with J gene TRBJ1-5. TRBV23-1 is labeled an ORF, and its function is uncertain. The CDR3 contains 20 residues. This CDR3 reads CASSQSLDPSSSFSNQPQHF.

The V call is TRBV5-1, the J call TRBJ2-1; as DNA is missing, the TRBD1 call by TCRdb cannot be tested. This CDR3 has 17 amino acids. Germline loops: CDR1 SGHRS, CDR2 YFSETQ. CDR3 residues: CASSPDGGPISYNEQFF.

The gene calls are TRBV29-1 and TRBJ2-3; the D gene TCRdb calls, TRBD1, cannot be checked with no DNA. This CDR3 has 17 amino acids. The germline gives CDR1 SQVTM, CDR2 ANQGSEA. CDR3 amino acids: CSVAPNLRVRTVNTQYF.

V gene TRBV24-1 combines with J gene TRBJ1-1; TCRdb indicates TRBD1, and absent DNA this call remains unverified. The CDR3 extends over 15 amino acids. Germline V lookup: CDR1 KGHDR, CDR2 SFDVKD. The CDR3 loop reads CATSGKQGANTEAFF.

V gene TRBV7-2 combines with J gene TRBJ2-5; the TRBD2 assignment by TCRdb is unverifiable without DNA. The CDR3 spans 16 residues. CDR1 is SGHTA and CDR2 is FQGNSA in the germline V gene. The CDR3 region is CASSLAALAGAKTQYF.

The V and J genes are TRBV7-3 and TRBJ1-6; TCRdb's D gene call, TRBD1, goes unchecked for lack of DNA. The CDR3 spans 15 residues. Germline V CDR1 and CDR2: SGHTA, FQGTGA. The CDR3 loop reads CASSLGAETNSPLHF.

The CDR3 here is CASSFPTSGSYEQYF. V and J are TRBV7-9 and TRBJ2-7; TCRdb's assignment of TRBD2 cannot be checked, as there is no DNA. The CDR3 has 15 residues. CDR1 and CDR2 from the germline V gene are SEHNR and FQNEAQ (reference sequence).

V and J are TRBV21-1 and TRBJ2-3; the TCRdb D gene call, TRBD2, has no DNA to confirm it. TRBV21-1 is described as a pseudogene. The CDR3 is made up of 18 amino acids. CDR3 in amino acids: CASSAGLAVTTSTDTQYF.

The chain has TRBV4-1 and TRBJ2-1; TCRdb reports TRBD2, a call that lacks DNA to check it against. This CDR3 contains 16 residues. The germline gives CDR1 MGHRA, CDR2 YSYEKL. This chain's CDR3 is CASSHGTSGSHNEQFF.

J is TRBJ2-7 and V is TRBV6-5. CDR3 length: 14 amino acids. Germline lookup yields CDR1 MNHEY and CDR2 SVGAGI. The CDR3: CASSYSRASYEQYF.

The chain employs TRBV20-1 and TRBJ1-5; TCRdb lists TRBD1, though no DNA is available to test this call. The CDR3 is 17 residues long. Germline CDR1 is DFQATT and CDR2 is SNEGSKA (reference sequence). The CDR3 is CSAPAPRTGDINQPQHF.

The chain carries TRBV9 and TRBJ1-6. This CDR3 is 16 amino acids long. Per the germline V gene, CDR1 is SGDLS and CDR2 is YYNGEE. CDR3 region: CASSVAGKTYNSPLHF.